The 11 T cell receptor beta chains listed next were all sequenced from one sample in a study of shared clonotypes between healthy human individuals. Sequencing used immunoSEQ multiplex PCR; TCRdb keeps in-frame clones, though not all of them. The sample comprises 800,000 to 950,000 clones, about 96% of which are singletons, and about 0.22% rests with the top ten. CD8 cells classed as naive were CD45RO-negative and positively selected for CCR7, excluding terminally differentiated effector memory CD45RA+ cells. What was sequenced was naive CD8+ T cells sorted from blood. Receptors originate from a man younger than 40 in good health.

V is TRBV7-2 and J is TRBJ2-7, with D perhaps matching TRBD1 (5 bases). CDR3 length equals 15 residues. CDR1 is SGHTA, CDR2 FQGNSA, per germline. Trimming cost V 2 bases and J 4 bases, with 15 bases left between them. The CDR3: CASSLRRDRQYEQYF. The CDR3 DNA is TGTGCCAGCAGCTTACGTCGCGACAGACAGTACGAGCAGTACTTC.

As to this clone: Other nucleotide sequences in the sample specify the same CDR3. The chain combines TRBV19 with TRBJ2-7; D perhaps matches TRBD1 (5 bases). The V end lost 3 bases, the J end lost 0 bases, and 9 bases lay between the germline ends. Germline V gene data show CDR1 as LNHDA and CDR2 as SQIVND (reference sequence). This CDR3 has 14 amino acids. CDR3 in DNA: TGTGCCAGTAGTATTACAGGAACCTCCTACGAGCAGTACTTC. This sequence encodes CASSITGTSYEQYF.

The chain combines TRBV7-2 with TRBJ2-1; D is undetermined. Between the trimmed V and J ends, which lost 5 bases and 6 bases, there was a span of 11 bases. The CDR3 extends over 13 amino acids. The germline V gene has CDR1 SGHTA and CDR2 FQGNSA. CDR3 amino acids: CASSPRMPNEQFF. In DNA, the CDR3 is TGTGCCAGCAGCCCGAGGATGCCCAATGAGCAGTTCTTC.

V gene TRBV4-1 combines with J gene TRBJ2-7; the D is unclear. Germline CDR1 is MGHRA and CDR2 is YSYEKL. V lost 0 bases and J lost 0, with 15 bases in between. CDR3 length: 17 amino acids. This CDR3 is CASSQDLAAASSYEQYF. The CDR3 DNA sequence: TGCGCCAGCAGCCAAGATCTGGCGGCGGCGAGCTCCTACGAGCAGTACTTC.

The chain has TRBV5-6 and TRBJ1-3; D unresolved. The CDR3 sequence is 12 residues long. The germline V and J ends were trimmed by 2 bases and 11 bases, with 11 bases remaining between them. Germline loops: CDR1 SGHDT, CDR2 YYEEEE. As DNA, the CDR3 is TGTGCCAGCAGCTTTGGCACGACCGCCATATATTTT. Translating it yields CASSFGTTAIYF.

CDR3 amino acids: CASSVEPNTEAFF. The CDR3 DNA sequence: TGTGCCAGCAGCGTAGAGCCAAACACTGAAGCTTTCTTT. The J gene is TRBJ1-1, the V gene TRBV9, with D uncertain. V lost 0 bases and J lost 2, with 5 bases in between. CDR3 length equals 13 residues. From germline, CDR1 is SGDLS and CDR2 YYNGEE.

This clone was seen more than once but under ten times. Sequence at one end of the junction differs from germline and may be a read error. V is TRBV9 and J is TRBJ2-2; TRBD2 might be the D (5 bases). Germline V gene lookup returns CDR1 SGDLS and CDR2 YYNGEE. The CDR3 extends over 13 amino acids. As DNA, the CDR3 is TGTGCCAGCAGTAGGTCCAACACCGGGGATCTGTTTTTT. This sequence encodes CASSRSNTGDLFF.

This clone was observed a single time. This chain connects TRBV4-1 to TRBJ1-1, with D uncertain. This CDR3 comprises 14 residues. The germline V gene has CDR1 MGHRA and CDR2 YSYEKL. The V end was cut by 4 bases, the J end by 0 bases, with 9 bases between. The CDR3 loop is CASSPLTLNTEAFF. In DNA form, the CDR3 reads TGCGCCAGCAGCCCCTTGACACTGAACACTGAAGCTTTCTTT.

The genes are TRBV7-9 and TRBJ2-7; 11 bases fit TRBD2. Trimming took 3 bases from V and 3 from J; bases not matched to a gene: 13. This CDR3 has 18 residues. Germline CDR1 is SEHNR and CDR2 is FQNEAQ (reference sequence). CDR3 bases: TGTGCCAGCAGCTTTATCGTCGCGACTAGCGGGACCTTCTACGAGCAGTACTTC. It yields the protein CASSFIVATSGTFYEQYF.

The chain recombines TRBV4-1 with TRBJ2-7; 9 bases align to TRBD2. Losses at the gene ends were 1 base for V and 3 bases for J; bases not matched to a gene: 4. Germline V gene sequence: CDR1 MGHRA, CDR2 YSYEKL. The CDR3 runs 15 residues. CDR3 sequence: CASSQVAGGNYEQYF. CDR3 in DNA: TGCGCCAGCAGCCAAGTGGCGGGAGGGAACTACGAGCAGTACTTC.

Points on this clone: The sample holds other DNA sequences that translate to the same CDR3. The gene calls are TRBV7-9 and TRBJ2-1; 7 positions agree with TRBD1. The CDR3 is 13 amino acids. Trimming removed 5 bases from V and 8 bases from J; junction bases left unmatched: 6. Germline values: CDR1 SEHNR, CDR2 FQNEAQ (reference sequence). The CDR3 here is CASSPRQGDEQFF. CDR3 nucleotides: TGTGCCAGCAGCCCGAGACAGGGCGATGAGCAGTTCTTC.